The 6 T cell receptor beta chains below all came from one sample that was sequenced in a study of STAT5B mutations in CD4+ large granular lymphocyte leukemia. TCRdb's table, derived via immunoSEQ multiplex PCR, lists solely in-frame clones and lacks some. This sample has some 40,000 clones; 86% occur once, and the top ten carry 2.6%. Sequenced sample: CD4+ T cells from blood buffy coats. These receptors originate from a human donor in good health.

The J gene is TRBJ1-4, the V gene TRBV7-8; possible D gene TRBD1, 5 bases. Germline V gives CDR1 SGHVS, CDR2 FQNEAQ. V gave up 7 bases and J gave up 6 bases, with 21 bases separating them. The CDR3 is 16 amino acids. CDR3: CASTPPPGRGDEKLFF. The DNA of the CDR3 is TGTGCCAGCACCCCACCCCCGGGACGGGGGGATGAAAAACTGTTTTTT.

This clone was recorded once. This chain links TRBV29-1 with TRBJ2-5, with 7 bases aligning to TRBD1. The germline V gene has CDR1 SQVTM and CDR2 ANQGSEA. Trimming cost V 3 bases and J 2 bases; bases outside gene matches: 9. CDR3 size: 15 residues. CDR3 sequence (DNA): TGCAGCGTTGATGGCCCCTCCAGGGGGCAAGAGACCCAGTACTTC. Its protein product is CSVDGPSRGQETQYF.

This chain uses TRBV10-1 with TRBJ2-7; 14 bases agree with TRBD2. This CDR3 spans 14 amino acids. V lost 8 bases to trimming and J lost 7 bases; unmatched junction nucleotides: 7. The germline V gene has CDR1 WNHNN and CDR2 SYGVQD (reference sequence). CDR3 in DNA: TGCGCCAGCTCCGGGACTAGCGGGAGTTGGGAGCAGTACTTC. Its protein product is CASSGTSGSWEQYF.

This clone has just a few counts. The V call is TRBV18, the J call TRBJ1-5; D call uncertain. Germline CDR1 KGHSH, CDR2 LQKENI. The CDR3 totals 14 residues. V was cut by 0 bases and J by 2 bases, with 5 bases left in between. CDR3 protein: CASSPPGGNQPQHF. The DNA for the CDR3 is TGTGCCAGCTCACCACCCGGGGGCAATCAGCCCCAGCATTTT.

The chain joins TRBV7-3 to TRBJ2-3; 13 bases are a match to TRBD2. Germline CDR1 and CDR2: SGHTA and FQGTGA. V lost 4 bases, J lost 4 bases, and 11 bases stayed unmatched. CDR3 length: 18 amino acids. CDR3: CASSSYGLAGDGADTQYF. The CDR3 DNA reads TGTGCCAGCAGCTCCTATGGACTAGCGGGAGATGGCGCAGATACGCAGTATTTT. Variable domain in full (rest from reference TRBV7-3 and TRBJ2-3): GAGVSQTPSNKVTEKGKYVELRCDPISGHTALYWYRQSLGQGPEFLIYFQGTGAADDSGLPNDRFFAVRPEGSVSTLKIQRTERGDSAVYLCASSSYGLAGDGADTQYFGPGTRLTVL.

The chain has TRBV30 and TRBJ1-1; the D gene is possibly TRBD1 (5 bases). CDR3 size: 15 residues. V lost 0 bases and J 0 bases, leaving 11 bases between the germline ends. In germline, CDR1 is GTSNPN, CDR2 SVGIG (reference sequence). DNA for the CDR3: TGTGCCTGGAGTGTACTGGGGGAGATGAACACTGAAGCTTTCTTT. Translated, it gives CAWSVLGEMNTEAFF.